The T cell receptor beta chain described here comes from a study of T-cell memory formation after mild COVID-19. The 5'RACE method, run with constant-segment primers, produced TCR alpha and TCR beta cDNA libraries (carrying sample barcodes and UMIs). One entry per CDR3 protein, called by TCRdb with MiXCR from the 5' RACE reads. The table has about 350,000 distinct CDR3 sequences, approximately 15% seen once. The germline CDR1 and CDR2 sequences are SEHNR and FQNEAQ (reference sequence). Trimming cost V 5 bases and J 4 bases; bases outside gene matches: 12. CDR3 length: 16 amino acids. This chain links TRBV7-9 with TRBJ2-5; 8 bases agree with TRBD2. Sequenced input: PBMCs or a T cell subset sorted from them (not recorded which). The sequence was obtained from a man younger than 35 who had mild COVID-19 (a few samples of this study predate the infection). Cell type and time point are not known. The CDR3 bases are TGTGCCAGCAGCCCCGGGGGGGCGGGATTGATAGAGACCCAGTACTTC. Protein product: CASSPGGAGLIETQYF.